The 28 T cell receptor beta chains below all came from one sample that was sequenced in a study of cytomegalovirus exposure and HLA in healthy donors. TCRdb keeps only in-frame clones here, not all; method: immunoSEQ multiplex PCR. The table shows under 200,000 clones, with more than 80% occurring only once. The sample taken for sequencing was PBMCs. The receptors here all came from a young woman in good health and CMV-seropositive.

This clone was recorded only once. The chain links TRBV10-1 to TRBJ1-1, with D unclear. Trimming removed 1 base at V and 6 bases at J, with 18 bases between. The CDR3 has 16 amino acids. Looked up from germline, CDR1 is WNHNN and CDR2 is SYGVQD (reference sequence). CDR3 in amino acids: CASSELRLSEGAEAFF. The CDR3 nucleotides are TGCGCCAGCAGTGAGTTGAGGCTCTCCGAGGGCGCTGAAGCTTTCTTT.

The chain uses TRBV28 and TRBJ2-3, with 11 bases identical to TRBD2. The CDR3 runs 17 residues. The V gene's germline CDR1 is MDHEN and CDR2 SYDVKM. With V trimmed by 5 bases and J by 4 bases, 11 bases remained unmatched. The CDR3 is CASSILTSGRSADTQYF. The DNA of the CDR3 is TGTGCCAGCAGTATATTAACTAGCGGGAGATCGGCAGATACGCAGTATTTT. The full variable domain, rest sourced from reference TRBV28 and TRBJ2-3, is DVKVTQSSRYLVKRTGEKVFLECVQDMDHENMFWYRQDPGLGLRLIYFSYDVKMKEKGDIPEGYSVSREKKERFSLILESASTNQTSMYLCASSILTSGRSADTQYFGPGTRLTVL.

This chain uses TRBV6-5 with TRBJ2-1; D gene unclear. Trimming cost V 0 bases and J 10 bases, with 4 bases left between them. The germline gives CDR1 MNHEY, CDR2 SVGAGI. The CDR3 has 11 residues. The CDR3 nucleotides read TGTGCCAGCAGTTACTCGAGAGAGCAGTTCTTC. Encoded protein: CASSYSREQFF.

This clone was detected once. The V gene is TRBV5-4, the J gene TRBJ2-3; 9 bases align to TRBD1. The V segment lost 0 bases and the J segment 4 bases; nucleotides outside the gene matches: 6. Per germline, CDR1 SGHNT and CDR2 YYREEE (reference sequence). The CDR3 loop spans 16 amino acids. The CDR3 DNA reads as TGTGCCAGCAGCTTGGTGACAGGGGGGAATGCAGATACGCAGTATTTT. Residues: CASSLVTGGNADTQYF.

The chain is built from TRBV7-9 and TRBJ1-3, with TRBD1 matching over 12 bases. CDR1 SEHNR and CDR2 FQNEAQ come from the germline V gene (reference sequence). The length of the CDR3 is 15 residues. The J segment lost 4 bases and the V segment lost 4 bases, leaving 2 bases of the junction unmatched. CDR3 DNA: TGTGCCAGCAGCTCGGGACAGGGGGCGGGAAACACCATATATTTT. Protein: CASSSGQGAGNTIYF.

V gene TRBV7-2 combines with J gene TRBJ1-1, with D perhaps matching TRBD1 (6 bases). The germline V gene has CDR1 SGHTA and CDR2 FQGNSA. Trimming took off 6 bases at V and 11 bases at J, with 19 bases between the two ends. CDR3 length: 13 amino acids. Here the CDR3 reads CASSAEQGLVAFF. In DNA form, the CDR3 reads TGTGCCAGCAGTGCGGAACAGGGTCTGGTGGCTTTCTTT.

This chain joins TRBV21-1 and TRBJ1-5. TRBV21-1 is termed a pseudogene. CDR3 length equals 14 residues. CDR3 sequence (DNA): TGTGCCAGCAGCAAAGGGTCAGGCGGGCAGCCCCAGCATTTT. Residues: CASSKGSGGQPQHF.

The rearrangement uses TRBV9 and TRBJ2-3; 8 nucleotides align to TRBD2. The germline CDR1 and CDR2 sequences are SGDLS and YYNGEE. The CDR3 runs 22 residues. Germline trimming cut 0 bases from V and 0 bases from J; bases unmatched to any gene: 21. CDR3 sequence reads: CASSVVGAAPGLVPPSTDTQYF. The DNA for the CDR3 is TGTGCCAGCAGCGTAGTGGGGGCCGCGCCGGGACTAGTACCTCCTAGCACAGATACGCAGTATTTT.

The genes are TRBV27 and TRBJ2-7; 7 nucleotides align to TRBD1. This CDR3 contains 16 residues. Trimming at V came to 6 bases and at J to 0 bases, leaving 11 bases not matched to a gene. CDR1 and CDR2 from the germline V gene are MNHEY and SMNVEV (reference sequence). Here the CDR3 DNA reads TGTGCCAGCAGCCAGATGACAGGGCGTCTCTCCTACGAGCAGTACTTC. Translation gives CASSQMTGRLSYEQYF.

The chain is built from TRBV2 and TRBJ1-1; 8 nucleotides line up with TRBD1. Germline loops: CDR1 SNHLY, CDR2 FYNNEI. This CDR3 comprises 15 residues. The V gene end was trimmed by 3 bases and the J gene end by 4 bases; junction bases not matched to a gene: 7. This chain's CDR3 is CASSDRGRLGTEAFF. The CDR3 region has the DNA TGTGCCAGCAGTGACAGGGGGCGATTGGGCACTGAAGCTTTCTTT.

J is TRBJ2-1 and V is TRBV29-1, with a weak D call TRBD2 (5 bases). The germline CDR1 and CDR2 sequences are SQVTM and ANQGSEA. With 3 bases removed from V and 0 bases from J, the gap between germline ends came to 18 bases. CDR3 length equals 17 residues. CDR3 DNA: TGCAGCGTTGAGGGGTTGAGCAGACTATTCTCCTACAATGAGCAGTTCTTC. Amino acid sequence: CSVEGLSRLFSYNEQFF.

The chain has TRBV6-5 and TRBJ2-2; perhaps TRBD2 as D (6 bases). With 6 bases removed from V and 7 bases from J, the gap between germline ends came to 18 bases. The CDR3 spans 15 residues. The germline CDR1 and CDR2 sequences are MNHEY and SVGAGI. DNA for the CDR3: TGTGCCAGCAGGGGTCGGGGGAGGTCTAGCGGGGAGCTGTTTTTT. It codes for CASRGRGRSSGELFF.

The V call is TRBV15, the J call TRBJ2-1; D unresolved. Trimming took 0 bases from V and 0 from J, leaving 6 bases between them. Germline CDR1 is LNHNV and CDR2 is YYDKDF (reference sequence). The CDR3 contains 15 residues. Here the CDR3 reads CATSRDPPSYNEQFF. The CDR3 DNA sequence: TGTGCCACCAGCAGAGACCCTCCCTCCTACAATGAGCAGTTCTTC.

The genes are TRBV4-1 and TRBJ1-5, with 7 positions matching TRBD1. The CDR3 has 16 amino acids. Germline-derived CDR1 and CDR2 are MGHRA and YSYEKL. V shed 0 bases, J shed 7 bases, and the junction held 9 bases outside the gene matches. The CDR3 protein is CASSQDNDRVRQPQHF. CDR3 nucleotide sequence: TGCGCCAGCAGCCAAGATAACGACAGGGTAAGGCAGCCCCAGCATTTT.

This clone was seen just once. The CDR3 loop is CASIVPTWPKNTEAFF. In nucleotides, the CDR3 is TGTGCCAGCATCGTCCCCACGTGGCCCAAGAACACTGAAGCTTTCTTT. The rearrangement links TRBV21-1 to TRBJ1-1; the listed D gene, TRBD1, was not tested against the DNA. TRBV21-1 is a pseudogene. This CDR3 is 16 amino acids long.

The CDR3 DNA is TGCGCCAGCAGTCAATCGACAATTGGGGGGGTAGGGGAGACCCAGTACTTC. Its protein product is CASSQSTIGGVGETQYF. The chain uses TRBV23-1 and TRBJ2-5; 7 bases are a match to TRBD2. TRBV23-1 is recorded as an ORF, its role being uncertain. The CDR3 sequence is 17 residues long. J lost 5 bases, V lost 0 bases, and 12 bases had no gene match.

The genes are TRBV29-1 and TRBJ2-5, with 9 bases identical to TRBD1. CDR3 size: 14 residues. J lost 4 bases, V lost 4 bases, and 7 bases had no gene match. CDR1 is SQVTM, CDR2 ANQGSEA, per germline. The CDR3, as DNA: TGCAGCGTTGCCTCCGGGACAGGGACAGAGACCCAGTACTTC. Translated, it gives CSVASGTGTETQYF. The whole variable domain, filled in from reference TRBV29-1 and TRBJ2-5, reads SAVISQKPSRDICQRGTSLTIQCQVDSQVTMMFWYRQQPGQSLTLIATANQGSEATYESGFVIDKFPISRPNLTFSTLTVSNMSPEDSSIYLCSVASGTGTETQYFGPGTRLLVL.

This clone was found once. This sequence joins TRBV28 and TRBJ2-7, with D possibly being TRBD2 (7 bases). This CDR3 has 14 residues. V lost 6 bases and J lost 3, with 15 bases in between. CDR1 and CDR2 (germline): MDHEN, SYDVKM. In DNA form, the CDR3 reads TGTGCCAGCAGGAGGGGGGAGGGATACTACGAGCAGTACTTC. The encoded protein is CASRRGEGYYEQYF.

The sample holds a few counts of this clone. In DNA form, the CDR3 reads TGCAGCGCCATGACAGGAGAAGCTTTCTTT. Translation gives CSAMTGEAFF. This chain connects TRBV29-1 to TRBJ1-1; the D gene is possibly TRBD1 (6 bases). The CDR3 is 10 amino acids. The V and J ends lost 7 bases and 8 bases respectively, with 11 bases between them. CDR1 is SQVTM and CDR2 is ANQGSEA in the germline V gene.

This chain joins TRBV11-2 and TRBJ2-3; 10 bases are a match to TRBD2. The junction had 9 bases not matched to a gene; V was cut back by 7 bases and J by 2 bases. Germline-derived CDR1 and CDR2 are SGHAT and FQNNGV. CDR3 length equals 16 residues. The CDR3 nucleotides are TGTGCCAGCACCCGAAATAGCGGGGGGCACACAGATACGCAGTATTTT. Translation: CASTRNSGGHTDTQYF.

This clone came up a few times. The chain recombines TRBV5-6 with TRBJ2-7; TRBD2 might be the D (6 bases). The CDR3 extends over 14 amino acids. In germline, CDR1 is SGHDT, CDR2 YYEEEE. With 0 bases removed from V and 3 bases from J, the gap between germline ends came to 10 bases. The CDR3, as DNA: TGTGCCAGCAGCTTGGGTGGCGGGATCTACGAGCAGTACTTC. This encodes CASSLGGGIYEQYF.

This rearrangement joins TRBV12-5 to TRBJ2-3; TRBD2 matches at 8 bases. This CDR3 comprises 18 residues. The ends lost 3 bases at V and 0 bases at J; junction bases unmatched: 11. The germline V gene has CDR1 LGHNT and CDR2 FRNRAP. The DNA of the CDR3 is TGTGCTAGTGGTTTCCCTGGTCGGGTAGCGGGGAGCACAGATACGCAGTATTTT. It translates to CASGFPGRVAGSTDTQYF.

CDR3 sequence: CASSFGQANTEAFF. The CDR3 region has the DNA TGTGCCAGCAGCTTCGGACAGGCCAACACTGAAGCTTTCTTT. V is TRBV11-2 and J is TRBJ1-1; the match to TRBD1 covers 7 bases. The germline V gene has CDR1 SGHAT and CDR2 FQNNGV. There are 14 residues in the CDR3. The ends lost 3 bases at V and 2 bases at J; junction bases unmatched: 3.

This clone is a singleton in its sample. The chain combines TRBV11-2 with TRBJ2-1; 11 bases are shared with TRBD2. The CDR3 loop spans 15 amino acids. CDR1 SGHAT and CDR2 FQNNGV come from the germline V gene. The V gene end was trimmed by 6 bases and the J gene end by 5 bases; junction bases not matched to a gene: 6. CDR3 in DNA: TGTGCCAGCAGGCCACTAGCGGGAGCGGACAATGAGCAGTTCTTC. Translation gives CASRPLAGADNEQFF.

The chain joins TRBV28 to TRBJ2-6, with a weak D call TRBD1 (6 bases). Trimming removed 9 bases from V and 0 bases from J, with 36 bases in between. Per germline, CDR1 MDHEN and CDR2 SYDVKM. The CDR3 runs to 23 residues. The CDR3 sequence is CASRSSLGRKGVDPTSGANVLTF. The CDR3 DNA sequence: TGTGCCAGTCGAAGCAGTTTGGGGCGAAAGGGGGTTGATCCGACCTCTGGGGCCAACGTCCTGACTTTC.

This clone was detected only a few times. V gene TRBV6-4 combines with J gene TRBJ2-2; D is possibly TRBD1 (5 bases). Germline V gives CDR1 MRHNA, CDR2 SNTAGT. Trimming took off 3 bases at V and 4 bases at J, with 9 bases between the two ends. The length of the CDR3 is 14 residues. The CDR3 DNA sequence: TGTGCCAGCAGTGAAGATGGGGCCACCGGGGAGCTGTTTTTT. Amino acids: CASSEDGATGELFF.

V is TRBV7-9 and J is TRBJ2-1; 16 positions agree with TRBD2. This CDR3 comprises 16 residues. Germline lookup yields CDR1 SEHNR and CDR2 FQNEAQ (reference sequence). V gave up 4 bases and J gave up 9 bases; unmatched junction bases: 6. CDR3 residues: CASSSGTSGRAGEQFF. The CDR3 DNA is TGTGCCAGCAGCTCCGGGACTAGCGGGAGGGCCGGTGAGCAGTTCTTC.

This CDR3 is CASTSGVAYNEQFF. DNA for the CDR3: TGTGCCAGTACTAGCGGGGTCGCCTACAATGAGCAGTTCTTC. The chain links TRBV19 to TRBJ2-1; TRBD2 agrees at 9 bases. V was clipped by 7 bases and J by 2 bases; unmatched bases: 3. The germline V gene has CDR1 LNHDA and CDR2 SQIVND (reference sequence). CDR3 length: 14 residues.